This T cell receptor beta chain was documented in a study of PD-1 blockade in classical Hodgkin lymphoma. General study results and limits: Patients who responded completely had about the same baseline diversity as newly diagnosed patients. CD4+ but not CD8+ TCR diversity rose significantly by C4D1. Reports indicated that newly diagnosed patients had lower baseline TCR diversity than healthy donors did.

The assay was immunoSEQ multiplex PCR, and TCRdb's table has in-frame clones only and misses some. The data show more than 55,000 clones, with more than 75% seen just once and about 5.8% held by the top ten. Germline CDR1 SEHNR, CDR2 FQNEAQ (reference sequence). CDR3 length: 13 residues. Trimming left V 5 bases short and J 6 bases short, with 14 bases between. Each and every patient relapsed after autologous stem cell transplantation, and patients got differing brentuximab vedotin exposure. As for this clone: The antigen is unknown.

The sample consisted of peripheral blood mononuclear cells (PBMCs), taken before the second cycle of nivolumab. The TCR comes from a human donor with classical Hodgkin lymphoma. The chain uses TRBV7-9 and TRBJ2-7; D is perhaps TRBD1 or TRBD2 (5 bases each). The CDR3 sequence is CASSTSGTSEQYF. The CDR3 DNA reads TGTGCCAGCAGCACCTCCGGGACGTCCGAGCAGTACTTC. The full variable domain, in which reference TRBV7-9 and TRBJ2-7 provide the parts outside the CDR3, is DTGVSQNPRHKITKRGQNVTFRCDPISEHNRLYWYRQTLGQGPEFLTYFQNEAQLEKSRLLSDRFSAERPKGSFSTLEIQRTEQGDSAMYLCASSTSGTSEQYFGPGTRLTVT.